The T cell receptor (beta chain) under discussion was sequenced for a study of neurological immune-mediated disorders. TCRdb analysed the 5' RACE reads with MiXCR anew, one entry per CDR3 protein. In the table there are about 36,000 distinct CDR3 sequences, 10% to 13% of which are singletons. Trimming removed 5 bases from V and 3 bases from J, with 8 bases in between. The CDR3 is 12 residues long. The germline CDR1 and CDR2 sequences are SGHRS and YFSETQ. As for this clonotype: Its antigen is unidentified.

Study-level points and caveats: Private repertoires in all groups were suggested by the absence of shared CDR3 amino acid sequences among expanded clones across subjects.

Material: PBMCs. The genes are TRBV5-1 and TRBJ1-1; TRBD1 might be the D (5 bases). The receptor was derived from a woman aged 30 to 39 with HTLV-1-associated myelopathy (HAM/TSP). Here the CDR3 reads CASRMGDTEAFF. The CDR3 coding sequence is TGCGCCAGCAGGATGGGGGACACTGAAGCTTTCTTT.